The clone carrying this TCR beta chain was observed a single time. No antigen is known for it. These data are taken from a study of shared clonotypes between healthy human individuals. Study findings and constraints: Genetic and exposure-history diversity was limited by the small donor number.

V lost 8 bases to trimming and J lost 1 base, with 11 bases between them. Germline values: CDR1 ENHRY, CDR2 SYGVKD. The CDR3 contains 14 residues. Profiled with immunoSEQ multiplex PCR; TCRdb holds only in-frame clones, not every one. The table lists 1,400,000 or so clones, 98% of them singletons. What was sequenced was naive CD4+ T cells sorted from blood. The subset was: CD45RA+ positively selected. This chain uses TRBV10-3 with TRBJ2-2; tentative D call: TRBD1 (6 bases). This sequence originates from a man aged 25-45 years in good health. CDR3 DNA sequence: TGTGCCATCGCGAGACAGGAGAACACCGGGGAGCTGTTTTTT. This translates into CAIARQENTGELFF.